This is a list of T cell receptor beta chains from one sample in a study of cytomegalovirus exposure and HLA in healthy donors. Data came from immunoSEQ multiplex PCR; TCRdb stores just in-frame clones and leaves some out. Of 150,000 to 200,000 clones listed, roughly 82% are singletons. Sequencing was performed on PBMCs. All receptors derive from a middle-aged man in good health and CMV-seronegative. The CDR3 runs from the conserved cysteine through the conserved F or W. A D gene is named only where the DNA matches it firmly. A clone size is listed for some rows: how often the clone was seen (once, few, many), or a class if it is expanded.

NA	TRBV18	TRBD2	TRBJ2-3	CASSPWTSGGSGDTQYF	TGTGCCAGCTCACCGTGGACTAGCGGGGGGTCGGGAGATACGCAGTATTTT
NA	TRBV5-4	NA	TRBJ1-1	CASSLQVRGNTEAFF	TGTGCCAGCAGCCTACAAGTTCGGGGGAACACTGAAGCTTTCTTT
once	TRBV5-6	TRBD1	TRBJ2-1	CASSLSPGQGTNEQFF	TGTGCCAGCAGCTTGTCACCGGGACAGGGGACCAATGAGCAGTTCTTC
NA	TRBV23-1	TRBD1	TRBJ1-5	CASSQSGRTGGDSNQPQHF	TGCGCCAGCAGTCAATCGGGAAGGACAGGGGGTGATAGCAATCAGCCCCAGCATTTT
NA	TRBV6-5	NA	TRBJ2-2	CASSSGLSGPTGELFF	TGTGCCAGCAGTTCTGGACTAAGCGGACCCACCGGGGAGCTGTTTTTT
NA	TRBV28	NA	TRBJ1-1	CASSSPGVATEAFF	TGTGCCAGCAGTTCTCCAGGGGTAGCCACTGAAGCTTTCTTT
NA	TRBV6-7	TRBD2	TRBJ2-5	CASSYPRLAGGQETQYF	TGTGCCAGCAGTTACCCACGACTAGCGGGGGGCCAAGAGACCCAGTACTTC
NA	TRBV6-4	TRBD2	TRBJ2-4	CASSDSSGGAIQYF	TGTGCCAGCAGTGACTCTAGCGGGGGGGCCATTCAGTACTTC
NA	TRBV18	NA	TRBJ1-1	CASFRSTNTEAFF	TGTGCCAGCTTCCGTAGCACGAACACTGAAGCTTTCTTT
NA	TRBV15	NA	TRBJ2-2	CATTLGVAEFGTGELFF	TGTGCCACCACTCTAGGGGTAGCCGAATTCGGTACCGGGGAGCTGTTTTTT
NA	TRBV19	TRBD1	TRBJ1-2	CASRTGPARAYGYTF	TGTGCCAGCCGGACAGGCCCGGCCAGAGCGTATGGCTACACCTTC
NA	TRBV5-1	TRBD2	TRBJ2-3	CASSFTSGGVADTQYF	TGCGCCAGCAGCTTTACTAGCGGGGGAGTAGCAGATACGCAGTATTTT
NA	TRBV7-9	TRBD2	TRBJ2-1	CASSLAGGNEQFF	TGTGCCAGCAGCTTAGCGGGGGGGAACGAGCAGTTCTTC
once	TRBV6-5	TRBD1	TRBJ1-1	CASRLTGVYTEAFF	TGTGCCAGCAGATTAACAGGGGTTTACACTGAAGCTTTCTTT
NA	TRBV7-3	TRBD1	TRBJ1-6	CASSLGTGLVSPLHF	TGTGCCAGCAGCTTAGGGACAGGGCTGGTCTCACCCCTCCACTTT
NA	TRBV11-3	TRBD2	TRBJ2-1	CASSIAASGGGEQFF	TGTGCCAGCAGCATCGCGGCTAGCGGGGGGGGTGAGCAGTTCTTC
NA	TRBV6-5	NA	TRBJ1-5	CASSPRERGKQPQHF	TGTGCCAGCAGTCCCAGGGAAAGGGGCAAGCAGCCCCAGCATTTT
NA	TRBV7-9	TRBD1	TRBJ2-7	CASRKGQGDEQYF	TGTGCCAGCAGAAAGGGACAGGGGGACGAGCAGTACTTC
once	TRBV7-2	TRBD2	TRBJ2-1	CASSLGGLAGGNEQFF	TGTGCCAGCAGCTTGGGAGGCCTAGCGGGAGGAAATGAGCAGTTCTTC
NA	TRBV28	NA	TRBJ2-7	CASSLEGTPYEQYF	TGTGCCAGCAGTTTAGAGGGGACACCCTACGAGCAGTACTTC
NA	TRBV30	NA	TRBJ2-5	CAWSVRETQYF	TGTGCCTGGAGTGTCCGAGAGACCCAGTACTTC
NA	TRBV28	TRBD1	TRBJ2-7	CASSPSDAGGYEQYF	TGTGCCAGCAGCCCAAGCGATGCAGGGGGCTACGAGCAGTACTTC
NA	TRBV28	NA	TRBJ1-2	CASSLMVQVRVAGYTF	TGTGCCAGCAGTTTAATGGTGCAGGTGAGGGTGGCTGGCTACACCTTC
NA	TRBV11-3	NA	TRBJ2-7	CASSFERRSYEQYF	TGTGCCAGCAGCTTTGAGCGCCGCTCCTACGAGCAGTACTTC
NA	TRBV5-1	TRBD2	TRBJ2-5	CASNPSGSIGETQYF	TGCGCCAGCAATCCTAGCGGGAGTATAGGAGAGACCCAGTACTTC
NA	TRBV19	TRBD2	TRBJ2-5	CASSARSGLAGGETQYF	TGTGCCAGTAGTGCGCGTTCGGGACTAGCGGGGGGGGAGACCCAGTACTTC
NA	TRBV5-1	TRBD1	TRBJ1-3	CASSSGTGRNTIYF	TGCGCCAGCAGCTCGGGGACAGGGAGAAACACCATATATTTT
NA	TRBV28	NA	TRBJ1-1	CASTFRYTEAFF	TGTGCCAGCACGTTCAGATACACTGAAGCTTTCTTT
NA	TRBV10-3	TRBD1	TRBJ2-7	CAIGFSGQGIRNEQYF	TGTGCCATCGGTTTTTCGGGACAGGGAATTCGTAACGAGCAGTACTTC
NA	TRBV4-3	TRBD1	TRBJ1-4	CASSQDWDSSKKLFF	TGCGCCAGCAGCCAAGACTGGGACAGCAGTAAAAAACTGTTTTTT